Below are 25 T cell receptor beta chains sequenced from a single sample in a study of T cells in Graves' hyperthyroidism and ophthalmopathy. Regions amplified from RNA transcripts were the TCR beta CDR3 regions. With the HTBI primer set, the TCR CDR3 went through a first round of RT-PCR. TCRdb reprocessed the multiplex PCR reads via MiXCR and lists one record per CDR3 protein. In the table there are hundreds of thousands of distinct CDR3 sequences, under 20% of which are singletons. The specimen sequenced was blood. These receptor sequences come from a woman in her forties or fifties with Graves' hyperthyroidism that later progressed to Graves' ophthalmopathy.

V gene TRBV2 combines with J gene TRBJ2-2; possibly TRBD1 or TRBD2 for D (5 bases each). The V end was cut by 4 bases, the J end by 1 base, with 16 bases between. Germline lookup yields CDR1 SNHLY and CDR2 FYNNEI. The CDR3 is made up of 17 amino acids. The CDR3 nucleotides are TGTGCCAGCAGTGGGGGCAGGGCGAGGGGGAACACCGGGGAGCTGTTTTTT. Translating it yields CASSGGRARGNTGELFF.

This clonotype showed up just a few times. The chain has TRBV2 and TRBJ1-6; TRBD1 aligns across 11 bases. Germline trimming cut 2 bases from V and 9 bases from J; bases unmatched to any gene: 12. The CDR3 is 18 residues long. Germline loops: CDR1 SNHLY, CDR2 FYNNEI. The CDR3 DNA reads TGTGCCAGCAGTGAATTCGGGGCCCACGGGACAGGGGGTTCACCCCTCCACTTT. This translates into CASSEFGAHGTGGSPLHF.

This clonotype was counted ten times or more. A junction end diverges from the germline sequence, so it may reflect a read error. This chain joins TRBV20-1 and TRBJ1-1; the D gene is possibly TRBD1 (5 bases). CDR3 length: 13 amino acids. In germline, CDR1 is DFQATT, CDR2 SNEGSKA (reference sequence). This CDR3 is CSAPDTRNTEVFF. In DNA, the CDR3 is TGCAGTGCCCCGGACACGCGGAACACTGAAGTTTTCTTT.

The CDR3 region has the DNA TGTGCCAGCAGCGTAGAACCGACAGGCTACTATGGCTACACCTTC. Translated: CASSVEPTGYYGYTF. The gene calls are TRBV9 and TRBJ1-2; possible D gene TRBD1, 6 bases. CDR1 is SGDLS and CDR2 is YYNGEE in the germline V gene. The CDR3 consists of 15 residues. With 0 bases removed from V and 3 bases from J, the gap between germline ends came to 12 bases.

V is TRBV18 and J is TRBJ1-5; D ambiguous. There are 15 residues in the CDR3. Germline V CDR1 and CDR2: KGHSH, LQKENI. The V and J ends lost 3 bases and 8 bases respectively, with 17 bases between them. CDR3 sequence: CASSPGVSGFEPQHF. DNA of the CDR3: TGTGCCAGCTCACCCGGGGTCTCTGGGTTTGAGCCCCAGCATTTT.

V gene TRBV7-9 combines with J gene TRBJ2-7; D is ambiguous. The CDR3 spans 11 residues. The germline V gene has CDR1 SEHNR and CDR2 FQNEAQ (reference sequence). Trimming left V 7 bases short and J 2 bases short, with 6 bases between. In nucleotides, the CDR3 is TGTGCCAGCAACTCGACCTACGAGCAGTACTTC. Translating it yields CASNSTYEQYF.

The rearrangement uses TRBV27 and TRBJ2-7, with TRBD1 as a possible D gene (5 bases). Germline-derived CDR1 and CDR2 are MNHEY and SMNVEV (reference sequence). The CDR3 consists of 16 residues. V lost 6 bases to trimming and J lost 1 base, with 19 bases between them. CDR3 coding DNA: TGTGCCAGCAGCCCAGGCTGGGGCAGGTTGTCCTACGAGCAGTACTTC. It translates to CASSPGWGRLSYEQYF.

This clonotype appeared many times. The gene calls are TRBV3-1 and TRBJ2-1; D is unclear. V lost 0 bases to trimming and J lost 2 bases, with 11 bases between them. The CDR3 sequence is 16 residues long. The V gene's germline CDR1 is LGHDT and CDR2 YNNKEL (reference sequence). In nucleotides, the CDR3 is TGTGCCAGCAGCCAAGAGTCCACGAAAACCTACAATGAGCAGTTCTTC. It is translated as CASSQESTKTYNEQFF.

This clonotype was observed many times. The genes are TRBV3-1 and TRBJ1-3; no definite D call. V lost 3 bases and J 0 bases, leaving 6 bases between the germline ends. In germline, CDR1 is LGHDT, CDR2 YNNKEL (reference sequence). The CDR3 is 14 amino acids. The CDR3 DNA reads TGTGCCAGCAGCCAGTCGCTCTCTGGAAACACCATATATTTT. Translating gives CASSQSLSGNTIYF.

This clonotype has ten or more counts. The chain joins TRBV18 to TRBJ1-1; 10 nucleotides line up with TRBD1. V lost 2 bases to trimming and J lost 6 bases; unmatched junction nucleotides: 12. In germline, CDR1 is KGHSH, CDR2 LQKENI. This CDR3 has 17 amino acids. CDR3 bases: TGTGCCAGCTCACCAACACACGGACAGGGGGATTTCGCTGAAGCTTTCTTT. It codes for CASSPTHGQGDFAEAFF.

This clonotype was seen only a few times. The chain employs TRBV5-1 and TRBJ2-7; 7 nucleotides line up with TRBD1. The V gene's germline CDR1 is SGHRS and CDR2 YFSETQ. Losses at the gene ends were 3 bases for V and 0 bases for J; bases not matched to a gene: 9. This CDR3 region has 16 residues. CDR3 nucleotides: TGCGCCAGCAGCTCTGTAACAGGGGTGAGCTCCTACGAGCAGTACTTC. It is translated as CASSSVTGVSSYEQYF.

The rearrangement links TRBV7-9 to TRBJ1-1; D gene ambiguous. The V gene lost 3 bases and the J gene lost 10 bases, with 12 bases spanning the gap. Germline V gene data show CDR1 as SEHNR and CDR2 as FQNEAQ (reference sequence). This CDR3 contains 12 residues. The CDR3 bases are TGTGCCAGCAGCTTTGGAGCCTGGGGAGCTTTCTTT. It codes for CASSFGAWGAFF.

The gene calls are TRBV18 and TRBJ1-5; D is uncertain. V lost 3 bases to trimming and J lost 6 bases, with 15 bases between them. Germline assignment: CDR1 KGHSH and CDR2 LQKENI. CDR3 length equals 15 residues. DNA of the CDR3: TGTGCCAGCTCACCCCTGGCTGGAGGATTTCAGCCCCAGCATTTT. Residues: CASSPLAGGFQPQHF.

This clonotype appeared a few times. The germline gene is not matched at one end of the junction; a read error may be the cause. The V call is TRBV3-1, the J call TRBJ2-6, with D possibly matching TRBD1 (5 bases). The CDR3 spans 15 residues. Germline V gene sequence: CDR1 LGHDT, CDR2 YNNKEL (reference sequence). In DNA form, the CDR3 reads TGTGCCAGCGGCCAAGGGGTCTCTGGGGCCAACGTCCTGACTTTC. Translation gives CASGQGVSGANVLTF.

The chain employs TRBV6-1 and TRBJ2-3; 10 bases are a match to TRBD2. With 7 bases clipped from V and 3 bases from J, the junction kept 10 bases outside the gene matches. This CDR3 spans 16 amino acids. Germline V lookup: CDR1 MNHNS, CDR2 SASEGT. CDR3 nucleotide sequence: TGTGCCAGCACCAAGACGAGCGGGGGGGCAACAGATACGCAGTATTTT. Its translation is CASTKTSGGATDTQYF.

With regard to this clonotype: It may be a read error: a sequence one base away is much more abundant. The rearrangement joins TRBV6-2 or TRBV6-3 to TRBJ2-5, with unresolved D. This CDR3 has 14 amino acids. Germline V gives CDR1 MNHEY, CDR2 SVGEGT. Trimming cost V 2 bases and J 1 base, with 8 bases left between them. In DNA, the CDR3 is TGTGCCAGCAGTTACCGGTACACCCAAGAGACCCAGTACTTC. This sequence encodes CASSYRYTQETQYF.

This clonotype was detected many times. V usage is TRBV12-3 or TRBV12-4 and J usage is TRBJ2-1; 12 bases line up with TRBD2. V was clipped by 6 bases and J by 5 bases; unmatched bases: 8. CDR3 length: 16 amino acids. DNA for the CDR3: TGTGCCAGCAGCCGTCGGACTAGCGGGACTAACAATGAGCAGTTCTTC. Residues: CASSRRTSGTNNEQFF.

This clonotype has a count of ten or more. The J gene is TRBJ2-2, the V gene TRBV11-2, with D perhaps matching TRBD1 (5 bases). The germline gives CDR1 SGHAT, CDR2 FQNNGV. V lost 2 bases to trimming and J lost 4 bases, with 11 bases between them. The CDR3 extends over 15 amino acids. The CDR3 DNA sequence: TGTGCCAGCAGCTTACAGGGTATGGCCACCGGGGAGCTGTTTTTT. It specifies CASSLQGMATGELFF.

The J gene is TRBJ1-4, the V gene TRBV30; 9 nucleotides agree with TRBD1. The V gene end was trimmed by 3 bases and the J gene end by 10 bases; junction bases not matched to a gene: 9. The germline CDR1 and CDR2 sequences are GTSNPN and SVGIG (reference sequence). The CDR3 is made up of 14 amino acids. The CDR3 DNA reads as TGTGCCTGGAGGCCGGGACAGGGAGCCTCAAAACTGTTTTTT. This codes for CAWRPGQGASKLFF.

This clonotype was seen many times. The CDR3 protein is CASSLDRGVNEQFF. CDR3 DNA: TGCGCCAGCAGCTTGGACAGGGGGGTTAATGAGCAGTTCTTC. The chain links TRBV5-1 to TRBJ2-1; 8 bases are shared with TRBD1. This CDR3 spans 14 amino acids. Germline trimming cut 0 bases from V and 7 bases from J; bases unmatched to any gene: 3. Germline V lookup: CDR1 SGHRS, CDR2 YFSETQ.

This chain's CDR3 is CASSEALRQGNTIYF. The CDR3 DNA is TGTGCCAGCAGTGAAGCGCTTCGGCAGGGAAACACCATATATTTT. The chain uses TRBV2 and TRBJ1-3; no clear D. Trimming cost V 0 bases and J 4 bases, with 10 bases left between them. Germline V gene sequence: CDR1 SNHLY, CDR2 FYNNEI. The CDR3 covers 15 residues.

As for this clonotype: A much larger clone is a single base away; this may be a read error. The chain combines TRBV2 with TRBJ2-5; 9 bases fit TRBD1. This CDR3 is built from 16 residues. In germline, CDR1 is SNHLY, CDR2 FYNNEI. V was pared by 4 bases and J by 5 bases, with 11 bases of the junction left unmatched. The CDR3: CASSAGIGTGPETQYF. CDR3 nucleotides: TGTGCCAGCAGTGCTGGCATTGGGACAGGGCCTGAGACCCAGTACTTC.

With regard to this clonotype: A much larger clonotype is one base distant, so this may be a read error. V and J are TRBV5-1 and TRBJ2-7; D might be TRBD2 (6 bases). This CDR3 is built from 13 residues. In germline, CDR1 is SGHRS, CDR2 YFSETQ. Written as DNA, the CDR3 is TGCGCCAGCGGCTTGCGGGGCCCCCACGAGCAGTACTTC. Translated, it gives CASGLRGPHEQYF. Full variable domain (missing parts from reference TRBV5-1 and TRBJ2-7): KAGVTQTPRYLIKTRGQQVTLSCSPISGHRSVSWYQQTPGQGLQFLFEYFSETQRNKGNFPGRFSGRQFSNSRSEMNVSTLELGDSALYLCASGLRGPHEQYFGPGTRLTVT.

V and J are TRBV7-8 and TRBJ1-5; TRBD1 matches 11 bases. Germline CDR1 reads SGHVS; CDR2 reads FQNEAQ. The trim removed 2 bases at V and 2 bases at J, leaving 5 bases unmatched. This CDR3 is built from 17 residues. CDR3 DNA: TGTGCCAGCAGCTTATTCGGACAGGGGGCGGGCAATCAGCCCCAGCATTTT. This gives the protein CASSLFGQGAGNQPQHF. The full variable domain, its missing parts supplied by reference TRBV7-8 and TRBJ1-5, is GAGVSQSPRYKVAKRGQDVALRCDPISGHVSLFWYQQALGQGPEFLTYFQNEAQLDKSGLPSDRFFAERPEGSVSTLKIQRTQQEDSAVYLCASSLFGQGAGNQPQHFGDGTRLSIL.

This clonotype was detected ten times or more. V is TRBV3-1 and J is TRBJ1-1, with D uncertain. The CDR3 extends over 13 amino acids. V lost 6 bases and J lost 3, with 11 bases in between. Germline V CDR1 and CDR2: LGHDT, YNNKEL (reference sequence). The CDR3 coding sequence is TGTGCCAGCAGTATCAACCGGGACACTGAAGCTTTCTTT. It codes for CASSINRDTEAFF.